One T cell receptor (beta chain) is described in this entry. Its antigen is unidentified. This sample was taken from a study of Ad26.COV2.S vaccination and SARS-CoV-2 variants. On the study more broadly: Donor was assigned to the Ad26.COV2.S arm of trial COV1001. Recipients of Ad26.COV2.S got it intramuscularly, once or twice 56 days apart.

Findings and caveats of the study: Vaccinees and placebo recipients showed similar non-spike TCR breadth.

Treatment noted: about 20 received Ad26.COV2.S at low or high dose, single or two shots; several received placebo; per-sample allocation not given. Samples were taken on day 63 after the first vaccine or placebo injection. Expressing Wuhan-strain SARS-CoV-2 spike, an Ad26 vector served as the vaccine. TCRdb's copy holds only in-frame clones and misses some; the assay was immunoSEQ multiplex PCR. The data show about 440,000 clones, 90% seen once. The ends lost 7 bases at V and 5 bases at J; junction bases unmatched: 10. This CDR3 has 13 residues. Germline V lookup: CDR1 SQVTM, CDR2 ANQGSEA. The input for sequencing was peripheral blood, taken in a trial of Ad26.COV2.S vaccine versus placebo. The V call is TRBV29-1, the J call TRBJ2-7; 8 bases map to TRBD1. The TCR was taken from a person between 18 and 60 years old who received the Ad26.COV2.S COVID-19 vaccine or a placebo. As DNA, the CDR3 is TGCAGCGCCGAGGGGACAGGTTACAACGAGCAGTACTTC. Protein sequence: CSAEGTGYNEQYF.